The TCR beta chain under discussion was sequenced for a study of multiple sclerosis patients with progressive multifocal leukoencephalopathy. Sequencing was at survey level. Synthetic inline TR CDR3 controls covering all V-J pairings were spiked into each PCR. Libraries were prepared by immunoSEQ multiplex PCR; TCRdb keeps only in-frame clonotypes and omits some of them. The repertoire holds fewer than 35,000 clones, with roughly 84% as singletons. In this sample, this clone turned up once. V gave up 4 bases and J gave up 2 bases, with 17 bases separating them. This CDR3 has 16 residues. CDR1 is SGHKS, CDR2 YYEKEE, per germline (reference sequence). Indicated time point: time of PML onset.

V usage is TRBV5-5 and J usage is TRBJ2-3; tentative D call: TRBD2 (6 bases). The sample consisted of PBMCs, taken from a patient treated with natalizumab. The TCR sequence derives from a human donor with progressive multifocal leukoencephalopathy. For the CDR3, the DNA is TGTGCCAGCAGCCCTGTGGACTACCCGGCCACAGATACGCAGTATTTT. It encodes CASSPVDYPATDTQYF.